This T cell receptor (beta chain) originates from a study of blood T cell repertoires in COVID-19 (dated by TCRdb to between 2020 and 2021). About the full investigation: Samples covering the acute and convalescent phases of COVID-19 were provided by collaborators in the United States, Italy and Spain. The prospective study material was composed of cDNA or gDNA derived from T cells, B-cell-depleted T cells, or PBMCs. The dataset comprised deeply sampled blood TCRbeta repertoires from subjects exposed to, actively infected with, or recovered from COVID-19. The repertoires were released in a freely available public database meant as a resource for research on the immune response to SARS-CoV-2. Samples came from the ongoing ImmuneRACE study (first 160 participants) plus 1,254 subjects from 6 global collaborators. Nearly every sample came with metadata listing a de-identified subject ID, COVID-19 status, age in years and sex. Where HLA class I and class II types were available, the types were taken from metadata supplied by the sample provider, not from assay-based typing. Study-wide conclusions, independent of this receptor: The amount of clinical and demographic metadata varied by source and participant and was provided uncurated.

For this clone: Its antigen target is currently unknown. Per-nucleotide qualities are absent, and no much larger clonotype sits a single base away.

Reading from cysteine to phenylalanine, the CDR3 counts 14 amino acids. CDR3 DNA only is kept here, 42 bases in frame from base 1. TCRbeta CDR3 regions were amplified from genomic DNA by means of the immunoSEQ Assay, a bias-controlled multiplex PCR. Per the source publication's procedure: Within the assay, amplification of reference gene primers was used to estimate how many nucleated cells each sample contained. To quantify the absolute abundance of each unique TCRbeta CDR3 rearrangement, sequence reads were collapsed and filtered. For each sample, productive Simpson clonality was calculated as the square root of Simpson's diversity index across productive rearrangements. Held by TCRdb, this immuneACCESS table contains in-frame sequences only and omits some clones. Under half of the omission traces to an unresolved V gene where checked; the cause of the rest is unknown. D and trimming were read from the DNA, whereas the V and J calls and clone size are those reported in that table. The sample table lists 70,000 to 95,000 clones, about 85% of them with a count of one. The ten largest clonotypes hold roughly 18% of the sample.

Collaborating institutions collected whole blood in K2EDTA tubes following their own protocols. Collaborator samples were shipped for TCRbeta analysis as frozen whole blood, isolated PBMCs, or DNA extracted from either sample type. This clonotype was obtained from an elderly man with active or convalescent COVID-19. Sequenced input: peripheral blood. The chain links TRBV21-1 with TRBJ2-5; the table's D call TRBD1 went unverified against the DNA. TRBV21-1 is classified as a pseudogene. CDR3 sequence: CASSKGGSHETQYF. The sequenced DNA: TGTGCCAGCAGCAAAGGGGGCAGCCACGAGACCCAGTACTTC.